This passage covers 12 T cell receptor beta chains from one sample sequenced in a study of blood T cell repertoires in COVID-19. Sequencing was performed with immunoSEQ multiplex PCR; in TCRdb, only in-frame clones are kept and a portion is missing. The table lists fewer than 100,000 clones, around 90% of them singletons. Sequencing was performed on peripheral blood. All receptors derive from an elderly woman with acute or convalescent COVID-19.

The rearrangement uses TRBV19 and TRBJ2-5, with a tentative D call TRBD1 (5 bases). The CDR3 spans 15 residues. CDR1 and CDR2 (germline): LNHDA, SQIVND (reference sequence). The V gene lost 5 bases and the J gene lost 1 base, with 14 bases spanning the gap. The CDR3 loop is CASSLVGEFQETQYF. CDR3 nucleotides: TGTGCCAGTAGTTTGGTAGGGGAATTCCAAGAGACCCAGTACTTC.

The V and J genes are TRBV24-1 and TRBJ2-3, with 9 bases that match TRBD1. Trimming at V came to 4 bases and at J to 7 bases, leaving 14 bases not matched to a gene. The germline gives CDR1 KGHDR, CDR2 SFDVKD. This CDR3 region has 17 residues. The CDR3 nucleotides are TGTGCCACCAGTGACCGCCACCCGGGACAGGGAGTAAATACGCAGTATTTT. Protein product: CATSDRHPGQGVNTQYF.

This chain joins TRBV3-1 (or the pseudogene TRBV3-2) and TRBJ2-2; 8 bases fit TRBD2. The V gene's germline CDR1 is LGHDT and CDR2 YNNKEL (reference sequence). The CDR3 is 17 residues long. Trimming at V came to 4 bases and at J to 4 bases, leaving 11 bases not matched to a gene. Written as DNA, the CDR3 is TGTGCCAGCAGCCTATCTGCCAGCGGGAGCAGCACCGGGGAGCTGTTTTTT. Amino acids: CASSLSASGSSTGELFF.

The chain has TRBV4-3 and TRBJ1-1; D might be TRBD1 (5 bases). This CDR3 is 15 amino acids long. Germline V gene data show CDR1 as LGHNA and CDR2 as YSLEER. V was trimmed by 1 base and J by 5 bases, leaving 14 bases between them. The CDR3: CASSQASGVGTEAFF. Written as DNA, the CDR3 is TGCGCCAGCAGCCAAGCCTCGGGGGTAGGGACTGAAGCTTTCTTT.

This clone was detected a few times. V is TRBV19 and J is TRBJ1-1; TRBD1 agrees at 7 bases. Germline assignment: CDR1 LNHDA and CDR2 SQIVND (reference sequence). This CDR3 has 14 residues. The V segment lost 5 bases and the J segment 1 base; nucleotides outside the gene matches: 4. The CDR3 DNA is TGTGCCAGTAGTCTAAGACAGGGGAACACTGAAGCTTTCTTT. This encodes CASSLRQGNTEAFF.

This chain uses TRBV28 with TRBJ1-4; no clear D. The V end was cut by 6 bases, the J end by 8 bases, with 13 bases between. The CDR3 spans 13 residues. Germline V CDR1 and CDR2: MDHEN, SYDVKM. The CDR3 bases are TGTGCCAGCAGCCGCCGCGTTCGGGAAAAACTGTTTTTT. It specifies CASSRRVREKLFF.

This rearrangement joins TRBV5-5 to TRBJ2-3; 8 nucleotides align to TRBD2. The V segment lost 2 bases and the J segment 3 bases; nucleotides outside the gene matches: 8. The CDR3 has 16 amino acids. Germline assignment: CDR1 SGHKS and CDR2 YYEKEE (reference sequence). This CDR3 reads CASSLQSGSGTDTQYF. DNA for the CDR3: TGTGCCAGCAGCTTACAAAGCGGGAGTGGGACAGATACGCAGTATTTT.

This chain joins TRBV5-4 and TRBJ2-3, with D maybe TRBD1 (6 bases). This CDR3 is built from 15 residues. Germline assignment: CDR1 SGHNT and CDR2 YYREEE (reference sequence). Trimming cost V 3 bases and J 2 bases, with 13 bases left between them. As DNA, the CDR3 is TGTGCCAGCAGCTCCCTGACAGGAAACACAGATACGCAGTATTTT. Amino acids: CASSSLTGNTDTQYF.

This clone was seen more than once but under ten times. The V call is TRBV7-2, the J call TRBJ2-1; 8 bases are shared with TRBD1. Germline loops: CDR1 SGHTA, CDR2 FQGNSA. The V segment lost 4 bases and the J segment 10 bases; nucleotides outside the gene matches: 12. This CDR3 spans 15 amino acids. The CDR3 DNA follows: TGTGCCAGCAGCTCGCAGGGGGCGCGATCTCGAGAGCAGTTCTTC. It translates to CASSSQGARSREQFF.

Concerning this clone: One junction end does not reproduce the germline sequence, and a read error may be involved. The chain joins TRBV5-1 to TRBJ2-7; TRBD1 aligns across 8 bases. The length of the CDR3 is 14 residues. The germline V gene encodes CDR1 SGHRS and CDR2 YFSETQ. CDR3 protein: CASSSGQGSSEQYF. CDR3 nucleotides: TGCGCCAGCAGCTCCGGACAGGGCTCCTCCGAGCAGTACTTC.

The chain is built from TRBV29-1 and TRBJ1-2, with 10 nucleotides matching TRBD1. The CDR3 runs 15 residues. The J segment lost 6 bases and the V segment lost 4 bases, leaving 11 bases of the junction unmatched. Germline loops: CDR1 SQVTM, CDR2 ANQGSEA. In nucleotides, the CDR3 is TGCAGCGTTGGGGTCCCGGGACAGGGGTTCAATGGCTACACCTTC. Encoded protein: CSVGVPGQGFNGYTF.

The chain uses TRBV3-1 (or the pseudogene TRBV3-2) and TRBJ1-2; 12 bases are shared with TRBD1. V dropped 3 bases and J dropped 7; count of bases not matched to a gene: 3. The germline gives CDR1 LGHDT, CDR2 YNNKEL (reference sequence). The CDR3 sequence is 14 residues long. The CDR3 reads CASSQGQGATGYTF. The CDR3 nucleotides are TGTGCCAGCAGCCAGGGACAGGGGGCGACTGGCTACACCTTC.